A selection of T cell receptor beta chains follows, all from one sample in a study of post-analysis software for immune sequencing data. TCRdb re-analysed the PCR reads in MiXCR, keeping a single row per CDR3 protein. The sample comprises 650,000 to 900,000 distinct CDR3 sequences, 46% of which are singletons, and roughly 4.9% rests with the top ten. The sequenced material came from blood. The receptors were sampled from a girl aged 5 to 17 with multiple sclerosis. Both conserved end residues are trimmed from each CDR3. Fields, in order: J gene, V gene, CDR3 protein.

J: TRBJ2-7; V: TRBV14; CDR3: ASTFQGSSYEQY
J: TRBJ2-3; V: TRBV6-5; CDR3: ASSYSRGGLAEAARTDTQY
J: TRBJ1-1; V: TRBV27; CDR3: ASSPLALGTEAF
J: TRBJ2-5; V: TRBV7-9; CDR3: ASSSTLNEQY
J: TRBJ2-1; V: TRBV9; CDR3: ASSVAGHQSDEQF
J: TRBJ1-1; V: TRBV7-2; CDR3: ASSLVPNTEAF
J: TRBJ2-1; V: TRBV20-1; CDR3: SARGGGLASYNEQF
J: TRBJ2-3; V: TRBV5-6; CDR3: ASSPPVGGAPTYTQY
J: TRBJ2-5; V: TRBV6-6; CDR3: ASRTGGFRQETQY
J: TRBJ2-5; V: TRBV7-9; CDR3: ASSTTDREETQY
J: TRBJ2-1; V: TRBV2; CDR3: ASGRYDSYNEQF
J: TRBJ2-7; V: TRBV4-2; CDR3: ASSQDLSGGYEQY
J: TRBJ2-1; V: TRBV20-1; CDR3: SARSPTSFNEQF
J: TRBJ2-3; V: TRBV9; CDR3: ASSKALSDTQY
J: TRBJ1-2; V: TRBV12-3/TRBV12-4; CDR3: ASSPRRSRYGYT
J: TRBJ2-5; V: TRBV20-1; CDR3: SASSLAGGSGEQY
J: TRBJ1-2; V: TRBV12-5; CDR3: ASGPEITKGTEGYGYT
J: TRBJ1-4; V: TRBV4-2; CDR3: AAGGGATNEKLF
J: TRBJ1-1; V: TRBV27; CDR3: ARSLSRTLNTEAF
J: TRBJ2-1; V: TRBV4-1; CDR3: ASSQLQSTGVLNEQF
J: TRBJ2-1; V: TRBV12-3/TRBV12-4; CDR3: ASSLARGLLAGNNEQF
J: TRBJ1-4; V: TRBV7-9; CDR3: ASSLAREREKLF
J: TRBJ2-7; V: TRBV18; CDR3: ASSPLQGGSYEQY
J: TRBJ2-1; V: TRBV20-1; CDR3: SALRPLGGDGQF